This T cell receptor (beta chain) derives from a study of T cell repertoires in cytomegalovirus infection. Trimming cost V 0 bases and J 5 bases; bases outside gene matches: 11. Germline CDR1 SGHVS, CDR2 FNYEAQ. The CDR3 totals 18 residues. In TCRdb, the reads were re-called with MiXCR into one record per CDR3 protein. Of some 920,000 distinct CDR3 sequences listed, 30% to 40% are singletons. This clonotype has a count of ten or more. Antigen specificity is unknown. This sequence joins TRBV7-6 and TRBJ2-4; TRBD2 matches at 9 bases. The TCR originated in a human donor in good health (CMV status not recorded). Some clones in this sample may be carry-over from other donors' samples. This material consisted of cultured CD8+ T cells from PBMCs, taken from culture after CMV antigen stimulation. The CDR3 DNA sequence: TGTGCCAGCAGCTTAGCGGCCAAGCGGGGGGCCGGTGAAAACATTCAGTACTTC. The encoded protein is CASSLAAKRGAGENIQYF.